Shown below are 6 T cell receptor beta chains from a single sample sequenced in a study of CD8 T cells in ankylosing spondylitis. Via MiXCR, TCRdb re-called the 5' RACE reads, giving one row per CDR3 protein. This table holds roughly 200,000 distinct CDR3 sequences, roughly 25% found once. Sequencing was carried out using blood, either unsorted or a sorted T cell fraction (not recorded which). Receptor source: a male donor with ankylosing spondylitis or in good health (not recorded which).

In its sample, this clonotype was seen a few times. The chain employs TRBV10-3 and TRBJ1-1; D ambiguous. The CDR3 consists of 16 residues. Trimming cost V 4 bases and J 5 bases, with 20 bases left between them. The germline V gene encodes CDR1 ENHRY and CDR2 SYGVKD. CDR3 sequence reads: CAISVWLSNLGTEAFF. The CDR3 coding sequence is TGTGCCATCAGTGTGTGGCTCTCGAACCTCGGGACTGAAGCTTTCTTT.

This clonotype was seen many times. This chain links TRBV9 with TRBJ2-7; the D gene is possibly TRBD2 (5 bases). The germline V gene has CDR1 SGDLS and CDR2 YYNGEE. CDR3 length: 15 amino acids. With 0 bases removed from V and 0 bases from J, the gap between germline ends came to 10 bases. This CDR3 reads CASSVAGESSYEQYF. CDR3 coding DNA: TGTGCCAGCAGCGTAGCTGGGGAGAGCTCCTACGAGCAGTACTTC. Variable domain in full (rest from reference TRBV9 and TRBJ2-7): DSGVTQTPKHLITATGQRVTLRCSPRSGDLSVYWYQQSLDQGLQFLIQYYNGEERAKGNILERFSAQQFPDLHSELNLSSLELGDSALYFCASSVAGESSYEQYFGPGTRLTVT.

This clonotype was picked up a small number of times. The rearrangement joins TRBV10-3 to TRBJ1-5, with 7 positions matching TRBD1. The V segment lost 8 bases and the J segment 5 bases; nucleotides outside the gene matches: 9. The CDR3 runs to 14 residues. Germline loops: CDR1 ENHRY, CDR2 SYGVKD. The CDR3 loop reads CAISTGVGDQPQHF. In DNA form, the CDR3 reads TGTGCCATCTCCACAGGGGTAGGGGATCAGCCCCAGCATTTT.

This chain connects TRBV11-1 to TRBJ2-7; D ambiguous. The germline V and J ends were trimmed by 5 bases and 0 bases, with 11 bases remaining between them. The germline V gene encodes CDR1 SGHAT and CDR2 FQDESV (reference sequence). This CDR3 is 14 amino acids long. This CDR3 reads CASSPTENSYEQYF. The CDR3 DNA is TGTGCCAGCAGCCCGACGGAAAACTCCTACGAGCAGTACTTC.

The CDR3 sequence: CASSLGTVETYEQYF. The CDR3 DNA reads as TGCGCCAGCAGCTTGGGTACAGTCGAGACCTACGAGCAGTACTTC. The chain carries TRBV5-1 and TRBJ2-7; D is uncertain. The CDR3 consists of 15 residues. V was clipped by 0 bases and J by 2 bases, with 12 bases between them. Per the germline V gene, CDR1 is SGHRS and CDR2 is YFSETQ.

This clonotype was recorded many times. This chain joins TRBV10-3 and TRBJ2-2; the D gene could be TRBD1 or TRBD2 (5 bases each). Germline-derived CDR1 and CDR2 are ENHRY and SYGVKD. The CDR3 is 16 amino acids. Trimming shortened V by 6 bases and J by 3 bases, and 17 bases separated the two germline ends. CDR3: CAIRPDSRGDTGELFF. The DNA of the CDR3 is TGTGCCATCAGGCCCGACTCCCGAGGGGACACCGGGGAGCTGTTTTTT.